This entry lists 9 T cell receptor beta chains sequenced from one sample in a study of vaccination and CD4 T cells after COVID-19 (dated 2022 in TCRdb). Their antigens remain unidentified. This specimen's treatment or condition label, per the study, means: approximately nine-day PBMC culture with coronavirus spike peptide pools or control peptides (ViraFEST assay). The library was generated by PCR. Sequenced on an Illumina iSeq 100. At the Johns Hopkins FTIC core, DNA from the cultured CD4+ T cells underwent TCR sequencing with the Oncomine TCR Beta short-read assay. Through fastp at Q25 and MiXCR, TCRdb rebuilt clones from the public reads, retaining in-frame beta chains. Rows are combined by CDR3 protein, so each entry shows the most common genes and DNA. In all, the sample holds approximately 3,000 distinct CDR3 sequences, and roughly 23% of those were seen once. The ten largest account for roughly a fifth of the sample.

The starting material was CD4+ T cells from blood, cultured in vitro, obtained after SARS-CoV-2 vaccination. The receptors were sampled from a human donor who had recovered from COVID-19.

This clonotype is deemed medium-sized (0.01 to 0.1%). This chain joins TRBV7-9 and TRBJ1-1; no clear D. V was shortened by 1 base and J by 10 bases, with 13 bases between the two germline ends. The germline V gene has CDR1 SEHNR and CDR2 FQNEAQ (reference sequence). This CDR3 spans 13 amino acids. The CDR3 loop is CASSLEGTRRAFF. CDR3 in DNA: TGTGCCAGCAGCTTAGAAGGAACCCGTCGAGCTTTCTTT.

In this sample, this clonotype is large. A junction end diverges from the germline sequence, so it may reflect a read error. V and J are TRBV7-2 and TRBJ1-2; TRBD1 aligns across 8 bases. Germline CDR1 reads SGHTA; CDR2 reads FQGNSA. This CDR3 region has 15 residues. This CDR3 reads CASSLVQGARLGSTF. CDR3 coding DNA: TGTGCCAGCAGCTTAGTTCAGGGGGCAAGGCTAGGCTCCACCTTC.

This clonotype was recorded only once. The chain combines TRBV28 with TRBJ1-1; D is unclear. The germline CDR1 and CDR2 sequences are MDHEN and SYDVKM. Between the trimmed V and J ends, which lost 3 bases and 0 bases, there was a span of 5 bases. The length of the CDR3 is 13 residues. The CDR3 nucleotides are TGTGCCAGCAGTTTTACCATGAACACTGAAGCTTTCTTT. Amino acids: CASSFTMNTEAFF. The variable domain in full, completed from reference TRBV28 and TRBJ1-1, reads DVKVTQSSRYLVKRTGEKVFLECVQDMDHENMFWYRQDPGLGLRLIYFSYDVKMKEKGDIPEGYSVSREKKERFSLILESASTNQTSMYLCASSFTMNTEAFFGQGTRLTVV.

This clonotype was counted only a few times. The V and J genes are TRBV7-3 and TRBJ1-2; D is uncertain. CDR1 and CDR2 (germline): SGHTA, FQGTGA. Between the trimmed V and J ends, which lost 1 base and 2 bases, there was a span of 8 bases. The CDR3 covers 14 residues. The CDR3 nucleotides read TGTGCCAGCAGCTTAAATGCACAGAACTATGGCTACACCTTC. Its translation is CASSLNAQNYGYTF. The full variable domain, with the rest looked up from reference TRBV7-3 and TRBJ1-2, is GAGVSQTPSNKVTEKGKYVELRCDPISGHTALYWYRQSLGQGPEFLIYFQGTGAADDSGLPNDRFFAVRPEGSVSTLKIQRTERGDSAVYLCASSLNAQNYGYTFGSGTRLTVV.

The V call is TRBV6-2 or TRBV6-3, the J call TRBJ2-6; 9 bases match TRBD1. J was trimmed by 2 bases and V by 6 bases; bases with no gene match: 2. The CDR3 loop spans 15 amino acids. CDR1 is MNHEY, CDR2 SVGEGT, per germline. The CDR3 DNA reads as TGTGCCAGCAGGGACAGGGGAGCTGGGGCCAACGTCCTGACTTTC. It encodes CASRDRGAGANVLTF.

This chain connects TRBV7-3 to TRBJ1-1; tentatively, D is TRBD1 (6 bases). The CDR3 spans 13 residues. V was trimmed by 5 bases and J by 1 base, leaving 8 bases between them. Germline CDR1 SGHTA, CDR2 FQGTGA. Here the CDR3 reads CASSLQGNTEAFF. The CDR3 DNA reads as TGTGCCAGCAGCCTACAGGGGAACACTGAAGCTTTCTTT.

This chain uses TRBV6-1 with TRBJ2-7; D remains ambiguous. Germline-derived CDR1 and CDR2 are MNHNS and SASEGT. CDR3 length: 12 residues. CDR3 protein: CGRTNATYEQYF. The DNA of the CDR3 is TGTGGCAGAACTAACGCGACCTACGAGCAGTACTTC.

By sample share, this clonotype is large (0.1 to 1%). J is TRBJ1-1 and V is TRBV20-1, with no clear D. V was trimmed by 5 bases and J by 5 bases, leaving 18 bases between them. CDR3 size: 14 residues. Looked up from germline, CDR1 is DFQATT and CDR2 is SNEGSKA (reference sequence). CDR3 nucleotide sequence: TGCAGTGCTTCCCTGACACGCCTGTGGACTGAAGCTTTCTTT. Translation: CSASLTRLWTEAFF.

CDR3 bases: TGTGCCATCAGTGAGCCAGCCTCACTCTCCTACGAGCAGTACTTC. Protein: CAISEPASLSYEQYF. The J gene is TRBJ2-7, the V gene TRBV10-3; D call uncertain. Trimming took 2 bases from V and 0 from J, leaving 11 bases between them. The germline CDR1 and CDR2 sequences are ENHRY and SYGVKD. This CDR3 is 15 amino acids long.